The 20 T cell receptor beta chains given below trace back to one sample, sequenced in a study of shared clonotypes between healthy human individuals. The naive CD8 population came from CD45RO-negative cells selected for CCR7, without terminally differentiated effector memory CD45RA+ cells. TCRdb's copy holds only in-frame clones and misses some; the assay was immunoSEQ multiplex PCR. The sample has 630,000 or so clones, roughly 98% seen once; the top ten hold 0.3%. Sequencing input: naive CD8+ T cells sorted from blood. Every receptor here comes from a man younger than 40 in good health.

V usage is TRBV4-1 and J usage is TRBJ2-7, with D possibly matching TRBD1 (5 bases). CDR3 length equals 15 residues. Between the trimmed V and J ends, which lost 3 bases and 6 bases, there was a span of 18 bases. Germline V gene lookup returns CDR1 MGHRA and CDR2 YSYEKL. DNA of the CDR3: TGCGCCAGCAGCCAGGGGAAGGGGCAAAAGACCGAGCAGTACTTC. Protein: CASSQGKGQKTEQYF.

This chain links TRBV29-1 with TRBJ2-5, with 10 bases matching TRBD2. J lost 5 bases, V lost 2 bases, and 11 bases had no gene match. Germline loops: CDR1 SQVTM, CDR2 ANQGSEA. CDR3 size: 16 residues. The chain's CDR3 is CSVEFRALAGVETQYF. DNA of the CDR3: TGCAGCGTTGAATTTCGGGCCCTAGCGGGAGTGGAGACCCAGTACTTC.

This chain joins TRBV6-5 and TRBJ1-1; D gene uncertain. V dropped 0 bases and J dropped 11 bases, with 16 bases sitting between them. The germline gives CDR1 MNHEY, CDR2 SVGAGI. This CDR3 has 14 residues. CDR3 residues: CASSYSVGGGVAFF. CDR3 DNA: TGTGCCAGCAGTTACTCAGTTGGCGGCGGGGTGGCTTTCTTT.

The V and J genes are TRBV11-2 and TRBJ2-7; D uncertain. V was trimmed by 2 bases and J by 0 bases, leaving 5 bases between them. The germline gives CDR1 SGHAT, CDR2 FQNNGV. This CDR3 spans 13 amino acids. As DNA, the CDR3 is TGTGCCAGCAGCTTAATCACCTCCTACGAGCAGTACTTC. This sequence encodes CASSLITSYEQYF. Full variable domain (outside the CDR3, taken from reference TRBV11-2 and TRBJ2-7): EAGVAQSPRYKIIEKRQSVAFWCNPISGHATLYWYQQILGQGPKLLIQFQNNGVVDDSQLPKDRFSAERLKGVDSTLKIQPAKLEDSAVYLCASSLITSYEQYFGPGTRLTVT.

The DNA of the CDR3 is TGTGCCAGCAGCTCATCAGTACAGGGTTCAATTTCCTACGAGCAGTACTTC. Encoded protein: CASSSSVQGSISYEQYF. This chain uses TRBV5-4 with TRBJ2-7, with D perhaps TRBD1 (6 bases). The germline gives CDR1 SGHNT, CDR2 YYREEE (reference sequence). The CDR3 is 17 amino acids. Trimming pared 3 bases from V and 1 base from J, leaving 20 bases between.

The genes are TRBV4-3 and TRBJ2-3; D might be TRBD2 (6 bases). Germline assignment: CDR1 LGHNA and CDR2 YSLEER. The CDR3 totals 15 residues. V dropped 1 base and J dropped 6 bases, with 14 bases sitting between them. For the CDR3, the DNA is TGCGCCAGCAGCCAAGGTCGTCCCAGCGGGGATACGCAGTATTTT. Amino acids: CASSQGRPSGDTQYF.

V and J are TRBV7-8 and TRBJ2-7; D gene uncertain. The CDR3 extends over 14 amino acids. The V and J ends lost 4 bases and 0 bases respectively, with 10 bases between them. Germline-derived CDR1 and CDR2 are SGHVS and FQNEAQ. The CDR3 sequence: CASSSAPSSYEQYF. CDR3 DNA sequence: TGTGCCAGCAGCTCCGCTCCGAGCTCCTACGAGCAGTACTTC.

V gene TRBV12-2 combines with J gene TRBJ1-5; the table's D gene call, TRBD1, was not cross checked with the DNA. TRBV12-2 is classified as a pseudogene. The CDR3 length is 17 residues. This chain's CDR3 is CASRSRRQGYSNQPQHF. CDR3 sequence (DNA): TGTGCAAGTCGCTCAAGGCGGCAGGGTTACAGCAATCAGCCCCAGCATTTT.

The chain carries TRBV28 and TRBJ2-5, with a tentative D call TRBD2 (6 bases). CDR1 is MDHEN, CDR2 SYDVKM, per germline. The CDR3 is 14 residues long. V was trimmed by 8 bases and J by 0 bases, leaving 13 bases between them. The CDR3, as DNA: TGTGCCAGCGGGGTAGCGGAGGACCAAGAGACCCAGTACTTC. This encodes CASGVAEDQETQYF.

This sequence joins TRBV19 and TRBJ2-7; possibly TRBD2 for D (5 bases). In germline, CDR1 is LNHDA, CDR2 SQIVND (reference sequence). The CDR3 has 13 amino acids. CDR3 residues: CATREAGTYEQYF. CDR3 in DNA: TGTGCGACCAGAGAGGCGGGTACCTACGAGCAGTACTTC. The whole variable domain, filled in from reference TRBV19 and TRBJ2-7, reads DGGITQSPKYLFRKEGQNVTLSCEQNLNHDAMYWYRQDPGQGLRLIYYSQIVNDFQKGDIAEGYSVSREKKESFPLTVTSAQKNPTAFYLCATREAGTYEQYFGPGTRLTVT.

This rearrangement joins TRBV11-2 to TRBJ2-1; D is uncertain. The CDR3 has 12 amino acids. CDR1 is SGHAT, CDR2 FQNNGV, per germline. Trimming took 4 bases from V and 10 from J, leaving 11 bases between them. CDR3 sequence: CASSSSAEEQFF. The DNA for the CDR3 is TGTGCCAGCAGCTCATCTGCGGAAGAGCAGTTCTTC.

The rearrangement uses TRBV7-2 and TRBJ2-7; D not resolved. Germline CDR1 reads SGHTA; CDR2 reads FQGNSA. CDR3 length equals 11 residues. V was cut by 5 bases and J by 1 base, with 3 bases left in between. As DNA, the CDR3 is TGTGCCAGCAGCGATTCCTACGAGCAGTACTTC. It encodes CASSDSYEQYF.

The chain combines TRBV5-1 with TRBJ1-2; D remains unclear. Germline V CDR1 and CDR2: SGHRS, YFSETQ. CDR3 size: 12 residues. V shed 1 base and J shed 6 bases, with 7 bases lying between them. The CDR3 spells CASSLSGNGYTF. The CDR3 DNA reads TGCGCCAGCAGCTTGTCCGGGAATGGCTACACCTTC.

The genes are TRBV5-8 and TRBJ1-4; the D is unclear. Trimming cost V 0 bases and J 3 bases, with 12 bases left between them. This CDR3 spans 16 amino acids. Germline V gives CDR1 SGHTS, CDR2 YDEGEE. CDR3 in amino acids: CASSLEAAFSNEKLFF. CDR3 bases: TGTGCCAGCAGCTTGGAAGCAGCCTTCTCTAATGAAAAACTGTTTTTT.

This rearrangement joins TRBV28 to TRBJ2-1; 8 nucleotides match TRBD2. Germline V gene data show CDR1 as MDHEN and CDR2 as SYDVKM. Trimming took 10 bases from V and 3 from J; bases not matched to a gene: 14. This CDR3 contains 16 residues. CDR3 nucleotides: TGTGCCATAGGGGACACAGCGGGACTAGACTACAATGAGCAGTTCTTC. Translating it yields CAIGDTAGLDYNEQFF.

The J gene is TRBJ2-1, the V gene TRBV7-9; D possibly corresponds to TRBD2 (6 bases). Germline V lookup: CDR1 SEHNR, CDR2 FQNEAQ (reference sequence). This CDR3 is 16 amino acids long. The germline V and J ends were trimmed by 5 bases and 4 bases, with 18 bases remaining between them. The CDR3 DNA reads as TGTGCCAGCAGCAACCCAGGTCCTGCGGGATACAATGAGCAGTTCTTC. It is translated as CASSNPGPAGYNEQFF. Complete variable domain (other parts from reference TRBV7-9 and TRBJ2-1): DTGVSQNPRHKITKRGQNVTFRCDPISEHNRLYWYRQTLGQGPEFLTYFQNEAQLEKSRLLSDRFSAERPKGSFSTLEIQRTEQGDSAMYLCASSNPGPAGYNEQFFGPGTRLTVL.

This clone showed up just once. V usage is TRBV2 and J usage is TRBJ2-5, with 11 bases lining up with TRBD2. The CDR3 consists of 17 residues. The J segment lost 2 bases and the V segment lost 4 bases, leaving 9 bases of the junction unmatched. Germline V lookup: CDR1 SNHLY, CDR2 FYNNEI. The CDR3 coding sequence is TGTGCCAGCAGTGCCCCCCCGGGACTAGCGGCACAAGAGACCCAGTACTTC. Translating it yields CASSAPPGLAAQETQYF.

The table lists this clone with a count of one. V and J are TRBV5-6 and TRBJ1-1, with 10 bases identical to TRBD1. This CDR3 has 15 amino acids. CDR1 and CDR2 from the germline V gene are SGHDT and YYEEEE. J lost 6 bases, V lost 4 bases, and 9 bases had no gene match. The CDR3 region is CASSPTLGTGAEAFF. CDR3 bases: TGTGCCAGCAGCCCGACACTGGGGACAGGGGCTGAAGCTTTCTTT.

The rearrangement uses TRBV19 and TRBJ2-1, with D unresolved. Per the germline V gene, CDR1 is LNHDA and CDR2 is SQIVND (reference sequence). The ends were cut back, 3 bases at V and 4 bases at J, with 16 bases in the middle. The CDR3 is 16 residues long. Written as DNA, the CDR3 is TGTGCCAGTAGTATCGGCATGACGTTTCTTTACAATGAGCAGTTCTTC. It is translated as CASSIGMTFLYNEQFF. Looking up the rest from reference TRBV19 and TRBJ2-1 gives the full variable domain: DGGITQSPKYLFRKEGQNVTLSCEQNLNHDAMYWYRQDPGQGLRLIYYSQIVNDFQKGDIAEGYSVSREKKESFPLTVTSAQKNPTAFYLCASSIGMTFLYNEQFFGPGTRLTVL.

The rearrangement joins TRBV10-3 to TRBJ1-1, with D perhaps matching TRBD1 (5 bases). Trimming cost V 3 bases and J 6 bases, with 14 bases left between them. Germline CDR1 reads ENHRY; CDR2 reads SYGVKD. The CDR3 consists of 14 residues. CDR3 sequence: CAISEKGSGAEAFF. The CDR3 DNA follows: TGTGCCATCAGTGAAAAGGGGAGTGGCGCTGAAGCTTTCTTT.